Below, 21 T cell receptor beta chains from the same sample are listed, as sequenced in a study of shared clonotypes between healthy human individuals. The assay was immunoSEQ multiplex PCR, and TCRdb's table has in-frame clones only and misses some. The repertoire holds a few million clones, with 93% as singletons. Naive CD8 isolation took CD45RO-negative cells positively selected for CCR7 and excluded terminally differentiated effector memory CD45RA+ cells. The specimen sequenced was naive CD8+ T cells from PBMCs. All receptors derive from a man between 18 and 35 years old in good health. Some clones in this sample may be carry-over from other donors' samples.

This chain links TRBV18 with TRBJ2-1; possibly TRBD1 for D (5 bases). Germline CDR1 is KGHSH and CDR2 is LQKENI. The CDR3 runs to 17 residues. Trimming removed 2 bases at V and 4 bases at J, with 18 bases between. The CDR3 loop is CASSPVSNRRKYNEQFF. In DNA form, the CDR3 reads TGTGCCAGCTCACCAGTCTCTAACAGGAGAAAATACAATGAGCAGTTCTTC.

This chain links TRBV13 with TRBJ2-1; 10 nucleotides align to TRBD2. J was trimmed by 10 bases and V by 5 bases; bases with no gene match: 17. The germline V gene encodes CDR1 PRHDT and CDR2 FYEKMQ (reference sequence). This CDR3 region has 17 residues. The CDR3: CASSMVAGGPSVDEQFF. CDR3 sequence (DNA): TGTGCCAGCAGCATGGTAGCGGGAGGCCCCTCTGTTGACGAGCAGTTCTTC.

The rearrangement links TRBV28 to TRBJ2-3, with D possibly TRBD2 on 5 matching bases. CDR3 length: 16 amino acids. V was cut by 4 bases and J by 5 bases, with 19 bases left in between. In germline, CDR1 is MDHEN, CDR2 SYDVKM. The CDR3 DNA reads TGTGCCAGCAGTTGGGGAGCAGCCGAGGTTATAGATACGCAGTATTTT. Translating it yields CASSWGAAEVIDTQYF. Full variable domain (remainder filled in from reference TRBV28 and TRBJ2-3): DVKVTQSSRYLVKRTGEKVFLECVQDMDHENMFWYRQDPGLGLRLIYFSYDVKMKEKGDIPEGYSVSREKKERFSLILESASTNQTSMYLCASSWGAAEVIDTQYFGPGTRLTVL.

The sample holds one count of this clone. This chain uses TRBV19 with TRBJ2-1; D might be TRBD2 (6 bases). V was shortened by 5 bases and J by 4 bases, with 12 bases between the two germline ends. The CDR3 contains 14 residues. CDR1 is LNHDA, CDR2 SQIVND, per germline (reference sequence). CDR3 amino acids: CASSAAGLYNEQFF. CDR3 nucleotides: TGTGCCAGTAGTGCCGCGGGACTGTACAATGAGCAGTTCTTC.

The chain carries TRBV4-1 and TRBJ2-2, with 8 nucleotides matching TRBD1. The V gene end was trimmed by 1 base and the J gene end by 5 bases; junction bases not matched to a gene: 6. Germline V gene sequence: CDR1 MGHRA, CDR2 YSYEKL. The CDR3 contains 16 residues. CDR3 DNA sequence: TGCGCCAGCAGCCAAGGGCAGGGGGCGATTACCGGGGAGCTGTTTTTT. Residues: CASSQGQGAITGELFF.

Details on this clone: This same CDR3 is encoded by further DNA sequences in the sample. The genes are TRBV6-5 and TRBJ1-5, with D uncertain. Trimming removed 2 bases at V and 1 base at J, with 3 bases between. The CDR3 contains 13 residues. The germline V gene has CDR1 MNHEY and CDR2 SVGAGI. The DNA of the CDR3 is TGTGCCAGCAGTTACACGAGCAATCAGCCCCAGCATTTT. Protein sequence: CASSYTSNQPQHF.

The chain recombines TRBV4-1 with TRBJ1-5; D ambiguous. CDR3 length: 16 residues. Trimming left V 0 bases short and J 6 bases short, with 15 bases between. Looked up from germline, CDR1 is MGHRA and CDR2 is YSYEKL. The CDR3 nucleotides are TGCGCCAGCAGCCAAGACCGGACGGAGAAAGGTCAGCCCCAGCATTTT. It yields the protein CASSQDRTEKGQPQHF.

The chain links TRBV5-1 to TRBJ2-1, with TRBD2 identical over 9 bases. This CDR3 comprises 16 residues. The germline gives CDR1 SGHRS, CDR2 YFSETQ. The V segment lost 0 bases and the J segment 7 bases; nucleotides outside the gene matches: 8. The CDR3 loop is CASSLDRTSATNEQFF. The CDR3 DNA follows: TGCGCCAGCAGCTTGGATCGGACTAGCGCCACTAATGAGCAGTTCTTC.

This chain joins TRBV27 and TRBJ2-1; 9 bases match TRBD2. The germline V gene has CDR1 MNHEY and CDR2 SMNVEV (reference sequence). Unmatched junction bases numbered 14, after V lost 8 bases and J lost 9 bases. The CDR3 has 15 residues. The CDR3 here is CASSLLLAGIPEQFF. Here the CDR3 DNA reads TGTGCCAGCTCCCTTCTGCTAGCGGGAATCCCTGAGCAGTTCTTC.

V is TRBV5-1 and J is TRBJ2-5; no clear D gene. The CDR3 length is 14 residues. With 3 bases removed from V and 1 base from J, the gap between germline ends came to 10 bases. Germline assignment: CDR1 SGHRS and CDR2 YFSETQ. CDR3 sequence (DNA): TGCGCCAGCAGCTCCAGTCTTTCCCAAGAGACCCAGTACTTC. Translated, it gives CASSSSLSQETQYF.

This rearrangement joins TRBV27 to TRBJ1-1, with D perhaps matching TRBD1 (6 bases). Germline V gene sequence: CDR1 MNHEY, CDR2 SMNVEV (reference sequence). The CDR3 is made up of 14 amino acids. With 6 bases removed from V and 5 bases from J, the gap between germline ends came to 16 bases. CDR3 coding DNA: TGTGCCAGCAGCTACTCAGGGGCCGATACTGAAGCTTTCTTT. It encodes CASSYSGADTEAFF.

The V gene is TRBV15, the J gene TRBJ2-1; the D call may be TRBD1 or TRBD2 (7 bases each). Trimming shortened V by 9 bases and J by 8 bases, and 20 bases separated the two germline ends. The CDR3 extends over 14 amino acids. CDR1 is LNHNV, CDR2 YYDKDF, per germline (reference sequence). The CDR3: CATRGREFPDEQFF. The DNA for the CDR3 is TGTGCCACTAGGGGGCGGGAGTTCCCCGATGAGCAGTTCTTC. The complete variable domain, with remaining parts taken from reference TRBV15 and TRBJ2-1, reads DAMVIQNPRYQVTQFGKPVTLSCSQTLNHNVMYWYQQKSSQAPKLLFHYYDKDFNNEADTPDNFQSRRPNTSFCFLDIRSPGLGDTAMYLCATRGREFPDEQFFGPGTRLTVL.

The chain recombines TRBV4-3 with TRBJ2-4; D is perhaps TRBD2 (7 bases). The V end lost 0 bases, the J end lost 2 bases, and 11 bases lay between the germline ends. CDR1 and CDR2 from the germline V gene are LGHNA and YSLEER. This CDR3 has 16 amino acids. The chain's CDR3 is CASSQDRGAPKNIQYF. CDR3 coding DNA: TGCGCCAGCAGCCAAGATCGGGGGGCGCCCAAAAACATTCAGTACTTC.

On this clone: Other DNA sequences in the same sample also yield this CDR3. The chain links TRBV19 to TRBJ2-7; TRBD2 might be the D (6 bases). Trimming left V 2 bases short and J 1 base short, with 12 bases between. The CDR3 is 15 residues long. Germline-derived CDR1 and CDR2 are LNHDA and SQIVND (reference sequence). CDR3 residues: CASSISPGGSYEQYF. CDR3 nucleotides: TGTGCCAGTAGTATAAGCCCCGGGGGATCCTACGAGCAGTACTTC.

The chain employs TRBV4-3 and TRBJ2-1; D perhaps matches TRBD1 (5 bases). V gave up 1 base and J gave up 8 bases, with 15 bases separating them. This CDR3 comprises 15 residues. Germline CDR1 is LGHNA and CDR2 is YSLEER. As DNA, the CDR3 is TGCGCCAGCAGCCAAGGGCCCAGGGTAGGCGATGAGCAGTTCTTC. Translation: CASSQGPRVGDEQFF.

V gene TRBV7-8 combines with J gene TRBJ2-2; 12 bases map to TRBD2. This CDR3 is built from 15 residues. With 3 bases clipped from V and 7 bases from J, the junction kept 3 bases outside the gene matches. Germline CDR1 reads SGHVS; CDR2 reads FQNEAQ. The CDR3 region has the DNA TGTGCCAGCAGCTTGACTAGCGGGAGTCACGGGGAGCTGTTTTTT. Translated, it gives CASSLTSGSHGELFF.

The chain uses TRBV21-1 and TRBJ1-3. TRBV21-1 is termed a pseudogene. This CDR3 spans 17 amino acids. This chain's CDR3 is CASSKAAQRGSGNTIYF. The DNA of the CDR3 is TGTGCCAGCAGCAAAGCGGCTCAGAGAGGCTCTGGAAACACCATATATTTT.

Notes on this clone: This sample also contains other DNA sequences that code for the same CDR3. J is TRBJ2-1 and V is TRBV25-1; no reliable D call. From germline, CDR1 is MGHDK and CDR2 SYGVNS. The V end was cut by 3 bases, the J end by 5 bases, with 2 bases between. CDR3 length: 11 residues. The CDR3 spells CASSDHNEQFF. CDR3 in DNA: TGTGCCAGCAGTGACCACAATGAGCAGTTCTTC.

Points on this clone: Other nucleotide sequences in the sample specify the same CDR3. The DNA of the CDR3 is TGCAGCGCCGGGACAGGGACCTACGAGCAGTACTTC. Amino acids: CSAGTGTYEQYF. The chain has TRBV29-1 and TRBJ2-7; 9 positions agree with TRBD1. The V gene end was trimmed by 7 bases and the J gene end by 2 bases; junction bases not matched to a gene: 3. Germline assignment: CDR1 SQVTM and CDR2 ANQGSEA. The CDR3 loop spans 12 amino acids.

V and J are TRBV6-6 and TRBJ2-7; maybe TRBD2 (5 bases). V lost 2 bases and J lost 3, with 14 bases in between. The CDR3 covers 15 residues. Germline values: CDR1 MNHNY, CDR2 SVGAGI (reference sequence). The CDR3 bases are TGTGCCAGCAGTTACGCCACGAGGGAAAACTACGAGCAGTACTTC. Translating it yields CASSYATRENYEQYF.

The chain is built from TRBV28 and TRBJ2-7; 7 bases fit TRBD1. V dropped 10 bases and J dropped 3; count of bases not matched to a gene: 9. CDR1 and CDR2 (germline): MDHEN, SYDVKM. This CDR3 has 13 residues. The CDR3 protein is CATKGDSYYEQYF. CDR3 DNA: TGTGCCACCAAAGGGGACAGCTACTACGAGCAGTACTTC. The full variable domain, rest sourced from reference TRBV28 and TRBJ2-7, is DVKVTQSSRYLVKRTGEKVFLECVQDMDHENMFWYRQDPGLGLRLIYFSYDVKMKEKGDIPEGYSVSREKKERFSLILESASTNQTSMYLCATKGDSYYEQYFGPGTRLTVT.